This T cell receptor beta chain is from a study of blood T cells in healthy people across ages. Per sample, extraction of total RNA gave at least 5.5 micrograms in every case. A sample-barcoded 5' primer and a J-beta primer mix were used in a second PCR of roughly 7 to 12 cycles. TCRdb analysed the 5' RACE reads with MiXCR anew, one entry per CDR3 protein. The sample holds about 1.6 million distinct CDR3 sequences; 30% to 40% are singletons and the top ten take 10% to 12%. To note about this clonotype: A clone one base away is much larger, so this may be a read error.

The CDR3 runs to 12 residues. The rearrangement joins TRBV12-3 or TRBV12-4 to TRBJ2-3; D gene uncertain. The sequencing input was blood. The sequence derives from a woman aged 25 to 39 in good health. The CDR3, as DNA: TGTGCCAGCAGTCCCGGCGAGGATACGGAGTATTTT. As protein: CASSPGEDTEYF.